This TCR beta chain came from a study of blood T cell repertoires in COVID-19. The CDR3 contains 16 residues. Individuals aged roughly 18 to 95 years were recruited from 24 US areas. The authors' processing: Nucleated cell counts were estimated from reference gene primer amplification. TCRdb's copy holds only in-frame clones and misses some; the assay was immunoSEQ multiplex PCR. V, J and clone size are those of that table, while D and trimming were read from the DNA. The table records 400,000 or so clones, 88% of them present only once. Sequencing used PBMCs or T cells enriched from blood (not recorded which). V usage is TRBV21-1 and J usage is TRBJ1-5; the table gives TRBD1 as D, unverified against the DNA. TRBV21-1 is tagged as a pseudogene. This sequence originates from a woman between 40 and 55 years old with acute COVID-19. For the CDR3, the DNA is TGTGCCAGCACCCTACGGACAGGGACGGGCAATCAGCCCCAGCATTTT. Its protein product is CASTLRTGTGNQPQHF.